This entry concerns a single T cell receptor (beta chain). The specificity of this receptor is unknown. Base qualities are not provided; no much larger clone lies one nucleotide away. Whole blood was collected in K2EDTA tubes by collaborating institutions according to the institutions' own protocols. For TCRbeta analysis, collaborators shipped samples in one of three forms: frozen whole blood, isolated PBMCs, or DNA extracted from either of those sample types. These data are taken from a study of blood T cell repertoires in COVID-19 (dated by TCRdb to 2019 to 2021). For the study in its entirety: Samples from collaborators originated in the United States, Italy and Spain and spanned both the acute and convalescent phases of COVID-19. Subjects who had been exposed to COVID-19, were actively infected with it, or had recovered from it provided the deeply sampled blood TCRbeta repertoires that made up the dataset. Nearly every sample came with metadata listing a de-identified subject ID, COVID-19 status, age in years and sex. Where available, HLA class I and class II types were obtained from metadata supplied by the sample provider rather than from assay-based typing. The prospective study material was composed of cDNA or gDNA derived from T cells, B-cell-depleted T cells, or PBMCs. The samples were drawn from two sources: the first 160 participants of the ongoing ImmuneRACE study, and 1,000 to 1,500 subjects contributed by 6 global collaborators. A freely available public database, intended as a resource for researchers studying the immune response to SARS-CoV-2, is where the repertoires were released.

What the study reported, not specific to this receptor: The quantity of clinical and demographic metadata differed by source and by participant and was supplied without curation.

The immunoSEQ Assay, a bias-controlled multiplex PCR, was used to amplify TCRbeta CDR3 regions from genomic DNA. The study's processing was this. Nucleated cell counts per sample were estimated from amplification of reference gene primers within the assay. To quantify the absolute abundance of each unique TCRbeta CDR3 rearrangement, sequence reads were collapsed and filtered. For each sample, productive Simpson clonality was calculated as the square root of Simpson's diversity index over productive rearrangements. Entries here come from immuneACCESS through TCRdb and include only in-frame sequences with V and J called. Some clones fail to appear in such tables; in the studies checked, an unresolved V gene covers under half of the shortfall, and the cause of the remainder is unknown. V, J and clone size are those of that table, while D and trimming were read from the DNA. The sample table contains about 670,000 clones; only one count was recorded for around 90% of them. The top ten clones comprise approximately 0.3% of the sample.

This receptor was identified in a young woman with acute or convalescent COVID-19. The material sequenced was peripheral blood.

The CDR3 corresponds to CATGGFGYNEQFF. The base sequence is TGTGCCACCGGGGGTTTTGGATACAATGAGCAGTTCTTC. The rearrangement combines TRBV19 with TRBJ2-1, with a tentative D gene TRBD2 over 6 matching bases. CDR1 and CDR2 are read off the germline V gene (reference sequence) as LNHDA and SQIVND. Measured from the cysteine to the phenylalanine, the CDR3 is 13 residues long. Only the CDR3 DNA stays, 39 bases, in frame from base 1. The germline ends are 14 bases apart after V is trimmed by 10 bases and J by 4 bases.